The 2 T cell receptor beta chains reported below all come from one sample, sequenced in a study of radiotherapy plus CTLA-4 blockade in lung cancer. This table comes from immunoSEQ multiplex PCR, and its TCRdb copy is limited to in-frame clones, with some not included. This sample yields tens of thousands of clones, of which around 70% are seen a single time; around 4% belongs to the top ten. This material consisted of peripheral blood, taken from a patient treated with radiotherapy plus ipilimumab. The receptors derive from a human donor with non-small cell lung cancer who had stable disease on radiotherapy plus ipilimumab.

The chain uses TRBV6-5 and TRBJ2-7, with 8 nucleotides matching TRBD1. The CDR3 extends over 15 amino acids. Trimming cost V 6 bases and J 2 bases; bases outside gene matches: 9. Germline CDR1 is MNHEY and CDR2 is SVGAGI. The CDR3 protein is CASRTRQGLTYEQYF. The CDR3 DNA is TGTGCCAGCAGGACTCGACAGGGGCTCACCTACGAGCAGTACTTC.

This chain uses TRBV21-1 with TRBJ2-2; the DNA was not used to check the table's D call, TRBD1. TRBV21-1 is tagged as a pseudogene. The CDR3 has 17 amino acids. The CDR3 DNA sequence: TGTGCCAGCAGGGAGACCGGGACAGGGCTTCATACCGGGGAGCTGTTTTTT. Protein sequence: CASRETGTGLHTGELFF.